The 14 T cell receptor beta chains below all came from one sample that was sequenced in a study of T cells after yellow fever vaccination. TCRdb re-called the 5' RACE reads with MiXCR, one entry per CDR3 protein. The table includes about 160,000 distinct CDR3 sequences, under 7.5% detected once. Source: CD4+ T cells sorted from PBMCs, taken around 5 days after the first yellow fever vaccination. Source of these receptors: a young man who received the YFV17D yellow fever vaccine.

DNA of the CDR3: TGTGCCAGCAGCTTAAGCGGGGGGGCCGGGGAGCTGTTTTTT. Its protein is CASSLSGGAGELFF. The chain uses TRBV7-3 and TRBJ2-2, with TRBD2 identical over 9 bases. V shed 1 base, J shed 6 bases, and the junction held 0 bases outside the gene matches. The CDR3 has 14 residues. Germline lookup yields CDR1 SGHTA and CDR2 FQGTGA.

This clonotype was seen more than once but under ten times. This sequence joins TRBV7-2 and TRBJ2-4, with TRBD1 matching over 9 bases. This CDR3 is 14 amino acids long. Germline CDR1 reads SGHTA; CDR2 reads FQGNSA. Trimming removed 1 base from V and 8 bases from J; junction bases left unmatched: 3. The CDR3 region has the DNA TGTGCCAGCAGCTTAGGCTGGACAGGGGACATTCAGTACTTC. This sequence encodes CASSLGWTGDIQYF.

This clonotype has at least ten counts. V usage is TRBV11-2 and J usage is TRBJ1-4; the match to TRBD1 covers 8 bases. The V segment lost 2 bases and the J segment 6 bases; nucleotides outside the gene matches: 2. This CDR3 is 14 amino acids long. CDR1 SGHAT and CDR2 FQNNGV come from the germline V gene. CDR3 region: CASSLTGQDEKLFF. Written as DNA, the CDR3 is TGTGCCAGCAGCTTAACGGGACAGGATGAAAAACTGTTTTTT.

CDR3 in amino acids: CASSPQTGPYEQYF. The CDR3 region has the DNA TGTGCCAGCTCACCACAAACTGGCCCCTACGAGCAGTACTTC. This chain connects TRBV18 to TRBJ2-7; D unclear. Trimming pared 1 base from V and 2 bases from J, leaving 9 bases between. Germline CDR1 KGHSH, CDR2 LQKENI. This CDR3 contains 14 residues.

This clonotype occurred many times. The chain combines TRBV6-5 with TRBJ2-5; D unclear. The V end lost 6 bases, the J end lost 7 bases, and 12 bases lay between the germline ends. Germline V gene lookup returns CDR1 MNHEY and CDR2 SVGAGI. The CDR3 consists of 12 residues. This CDR3 reads CASSFGGGTQYF. DNA for the CDR3: TGTGCCAGCAGCTTCGGCGGCGGGACCCAGTACTTC.

This clonotype occurred many times. The J gene is TRBJ2-2, the V gene TRBV5-5; TRBD1 aligns across 7 bases. The germline CDR1 and CDR2 sequences are SGHKS and YYEKEE (reference sequence). The CDR3 consists of 14 residues. V gave up 4 bases and J gave up 4 bases; unmatched junction bases: 4. The CDR3 loop is CASSPAGGTGELFF. CDR3 nucleotides: TGTGCCAGCAGCCCGGCAGGGGGCACCGGGGAGCTGTTTTTT.

This clonotype was seen many times. The gene calls are TRBV20-1 and TRBJ2-1; no firm D call. CDR1 and CDR2 (germline): DFQATT, SNEGSKA (reference sequence). V gave up 1 base and J gave up 9 bases, with 10 bases separating them. There are 12 residues in the CDR3. The CDR3, as DNA: TGCAGTGCTAGAGGGTTAAGTGGTGAGCAGTTCTTC. Translated: CSARGLSGEQFF.

The rearrangement links TRBV25-1 to TRBJ2-7; possibly TRBD1 for D (5 bases). Germline V gene lookup returns CDR1 MGHDK and CDR2 SYGVNS. CDR3 length equals 14 residues. Trimming stripped 3 bases from V and 6 bases from J, with 15 bases between. CDR3 sequence reads: CASSEGVRAVEQYF. For the CDR3, the DNA is TGTGCCAGCAGTGAGGGCGTCAGGGCGGTCGAGCAGTACTTC.

V and J are TRBV18 and TRBJ2-7; 9 positions agree with TRBD1. The CDR3 spans 15 residues. Per the germline V gene, CDR1 is KGHSH and CDR2 is LQKENI. V shed 3 bases and J 5 bases; nucleotides not matched to a gene: 8. The CDR3 nucleotides read TGTGCCAGCTCACCCGGTTCCGGGACAGGGAACGAGCAGTACTTC. Amino acid sequence: CASSPGSGTGNEQYF.

Many counts were recorded for this clonotype. This chain joins TRBV29-1 and TRBJ2-1, with D tentatively TRBD1 (6 bases). The CDR3 spans 14 residues. Germline V gene lookup returns CDR1 SQVTM and CDR2 ANQGSEA. V was cut by 5 bases and J by 2 bases, with 13 bases left in between. Here the CDR3 reads CSVCRGMAYNEQFF. For the CDR3, the DNA is TGCAGCGTTTGCAGGGGAATGGCCTACAATGAGCAGTTCTTC.

This clonotype has at least ten counts. The chain is built from TRBV20-1 and TRBJ2-5; D is possibly TRBD2 (6 bases). Trimming pared 0 bases from V and 5 bases from J, leaving 13 bases between. The germline gives CDR1 DFQATT, CDR2 SNEGSKA (reference sequence). The CDR3 has 14 residues. As DNA, the CDR3 is TGCAGTGCTAGAGATCCAAGCGGGCGGGAGACCCAGTACTTC. It translates to CSARDPSGRETQYF.

V gene TRBV5-1 combines with J gene TRBJ1-2; 7 nucleotides agree with TRBD1. V shed 0 bases and J 7 bases; nucleotides not matched to a gene: 0. This CDR3 has 12 residues. Germline CDR1 SGHRS, CDR2 YFSETQ. CDR3 in DNA: TGCGCCAGCAGCTTGGCAGGGGGTGGCTACACCTTC. Protein product: CASSLAGGGYTF. The full variable domain, rest sourced from reference TRBV5-1 and TRBJ1-2, is KAGVTQTPRYLIKTRGQQVTLSCSPISGHRSVSWYQQTPGQGLQFLFEYFSETQRNKGNFPGRFSGRQFSNSRSEMNVSTLELGDSALYLCASSLAGGGYTFGSGTRLTVV.

The chain carries TRBV20-1 and TRBJ2-3; 7 bases agree with TRBD2. The ends lost 5 bases at V and 6 bases at J; junction bases unmatched: 17. The CDR3 has 16 residues. Germline V gives CDR1 DFQATT, CDR2 SNEGSKA (reference sequence). As DNA, the CDR3 is TGCAGTGCTCCGGATCCGAAAGCGGGGCTTGCGGATACGCAGTATTTT. Its translation is CSAPDPKAGLADTQYF.

This clonotype came up a few times. The V gene is TRBV11-1, the J gene TRBJ2-1; D is uncertain. This CDR3 is 12 amino acids long. The germline V and J ends were trimmed by 5 bases and 5 bases, with 7 bases remaining between them. The germline V gene encodes CDR1 SGHAT and CDR2 FQDESV (reference sequence). The CDR3 protein is CASSLQHNEQFF. Here the CDR3 DNA reads TGTGCCAGCAGCCTACAGCACAATGAGCAGTTCTTC.